The rows below give T cell receptor beta chains drawn from one sample of a study of blood T cell repertoires in COVID-19. Some clones are missing from TCRdb's copy, which holds only in-frame ones; the method was immunoSEQ multiplex PCR. The sample has roughly 130,000 clones, around 77% seen once; the top ten hold roughly 17%. Sequencing used peripheral blood. These receptors all stem from a man in his sixties with active or convalescent COVID-19. CDR3s include the opening cysteine and the closing phenylalanine or tryptophan. The D gene is left open where the match is weak. The size field is filled for only some rows; it gives once, few, many or a size class.

J gene | clone size | V gene | D gene | CDR3 protein | CDR3 DNA
TRBJ2-3 | - | TRBV7-2 | TRBD2 | CASSQGLAGSVSTDTQYF | TGTGCCAGCAGCCAGGGACTAGCGGGATCCGTCAGCACAGATACGCAGTATTTT
TRBJ2-5 | - | TRBV3-1/TRBV3-2 | TRBD2 | CASSQDASGSQTQYF | TGTGCCAGCAGCCAAGACGCTAGCGGGAGTCAGACCCAGTACTTC
TRBJ1-1 | - | TRBV30 | - | CAWDQRGGKEVF | TGTGCCTGGGACCAAAGGGGGGGGAAGGAGGTCTTT
TRBJ1-5 | - | TRBV4-3 | - | CASSQDKSGPQHF | TGCGCCAGCAGCCAAGATAAGTCCGGGCCCCAGCATTTT
TRBJ2-7 | - | TRBV6-2/TRBV6-3 | - | CASSPPDSYEQYF | TGTGCCAGCAGCCCCCCCGACAGTTACGAGCAGTACTTC
TRBJ2-3 | - | TRBV6-2/TRBV6-3 | - | CASSYVGLGTDTQYF | TGTGCCAGCAGTTACGTCGGCCTAGGCACAGATACGCAGTATTTT
TRBJ2-1 | - | TRBV20-1 | - | CSASPRVFNEQFF | TGCAGTGCTAGTCCCCGGGTTTTCAATGAGCAGTTCTTC
TRBJ1-1 | once | TRBV18 | TRBD1 | CASSPARGRSEAFF | TGTGCCAGCTCACCAGCCAGGGGGAGGTCTGAAGCTTTCTTT
TRBJ2-2 | few | TRBV10-1 | TRBD2 | CASKLAGTHTGELFF | TGCGCCAGCAAACTAGCGGGAACGCACACCGGGGAGCTGTTTTTT
TRBJ1-3 | - | TRBV29-1 | TRBD1 | CSVAPGQSSGNTIYF | TGCAGCGTTGCCCCGGGACAGTCCTCTGGAAACACCATATATTTT
TRBJ2-5 | - | TRBV27 | TRBD2 | CASSPAGEAKETQYF | TGTGCCAGCTCTCCGGCGGGGGAGGCCAAAGAGACCCAGTACTTC
TRBJ2-7 | - | TRBV28 | TRBD2 | CASSRPSGSYEQYF | TGTGCCAGCAGTCGGCCTAGCGGGTCCTACGAGCAGTACTTC
TRBJ2-1 | - | TRBV9 | TRBD2 | CASSVLSLAGGGEQFF | TGTGCCAGCAGCGTATTGAGTCTAGCGGGAGGCGGAGAGCAGTTCTTC
TRBJ2-2 | - | TRBV6-4 | - | CASARENTGELFF | TGTGCCAGCGCCAGGGAGAACACCGGGGAGCTGTTTTTT
TRBJ1-2 | once | TRBV28 | - | CASSDPGELNYGYTF | TGTGCCAGCAGTGACCCAGGGGAATTAAACTATGGCTACACCTTC
TRBJ2-7 | - | TRBV9 | TRBD1 | CASSPGTETYEQYF | TGTGCCAGCAGCCCCGGGACAGAGACCTACGAGCAGTACTTC
TRBJ2-7 | few | TRBV28 | TRBD1 | CASSFGFEGQGSYEQYF | TGTGCCAGCAGTTTTGGTTTTGAGGGACAGGGTTCCTACGAGCAGTACTTC
TRBJ2-1 | - | TRBV27 | - | CASKLTRSYNEQFF | TGTGCCAGCAAATTGACACGATCCTACAATGAGCAGTTCTTC
TRBJ2-3 | - | TRBV9 | TRBD2 | CASSLSGRDADTQYF | TGTGCCAGCAGCTTAAGCGGGAGAGACGCAGATACGCAGTATTTT
TRBJ2-7 | - | TRBV4-1 | - | CASSQDLWDTPYEQYF | TGCGCCAGCAGCCAAGATCTTTGGGACACCCCCTACGAGCAGTACTTC
TRBJ2-7 | - | TRBV2 | - | CASNPALLNSYEQYF | TGTGCCAGTAACCCCGCCCTCCTAAACTCCTACGAGCAGTACTTC
TRBJ2-7 | - | TRBV7-6 | TRBD1 | CASSAQKGQGYEQYF | TGTGCCAGCAGCGCGCAGAAGGGACAGGGCTACGAGCAGTACTTC
TRBJ2-1 | - | TRBV4-2 | TRBD2 | CASSQAHRLAGGPYNEQFF | TGTGCCAGCAGCCAAGCCCATCGACTAGCGGGAGGGCCCTACAATGAGCAGTTCTTC
TRBJ2-5 | - | TRBV24-1 | - | CATSDPTPSQFGETQYF | TGTGCCACCAGTGATCCAACTCCTAGCCAGTTTGGGGAGACCCAGTACTTC
TRBJ2-3 | - | TRBV2 | - | CASSERFLALF | TGTGCCAGCAGTGAAAGATTCCTAGCCCTTTTT
TRBJ2-7 | - | TRBV3-1/TRBV3-2 | - | CASSLLLSSYEQYF | TGTGCCAGCAGCCTTCTTCTAAGCTCCTACGAGCAGTACTTC
TRBJ2-3 | few | TRBV24-1 | TRBD2 | CATSDFPGLAGVPDTQYF | TGTGCCACCAGTGATTTCCCTGGACTAGCGGGAGTACCAGATACGCAGTATTTT
TRBJ2-5 | - | TRBV30 | - | CAWNPLGRTQETQYF | TGTGCCTGGAATCCACTGGGGCGGACCCAAGAGACCCAGTACTTC
TRBJ2-7 | - | TRBV28 | TRBD2 | CASSLFHDSGTSYEQYF | TGTGCCAGCAGCCTCTTCCACGATAGCGGGACCTCCTACGAGCAGTACTTC
TRBJ2-5 | - | TRBV6-5 | TRBD2 | CASSYGAGGGQETQYF | TGTGCCAGCAGTTACGGGGCGGGAGGAGGTCAAGAGACCCAGTACTTC
TRBJ2-7 | - | TRBV12-5 | TRBD2 | CASGLVLTSGRGEQYF | TGTGCTAGTGGTTTGGTCCTTACTAGCGGGAGAGGTGAGCAGTACTTC
TRBJ1-5 | - | TRBV28 | - | CASIRGGTQPQHF | TGTGCCAGCATCCGGGGGGGTACGCAGCCCCAGCATTTT
TRBJ1-1 | - | TRBV10-3 | TRBD1 | CAIRTPGQGYDEAFF | TGTGCCATCAGAACACCGGGACAGGGTTATGATGAAGCTTTCTTT
TRBJ2-3 | - | TRBV30 | TRBD2 | CAWSPREGARTQYF | TGTGCCTGGAGTCCGCGGGAGGGGGCGAGGACGCAGTATTTT
TRBJ1-2 | - | TRBV29-1 | - | CSGYAGDGYTF | TGCAGCGGATACGCGGGGGATGGCTACACCTTC
TRBJ1-2 | - | TRBV3-1/TRBV3-2 | TRBD1 | CASSQGDRSNTF | TGTGCCAGCAGCCAGGGGGACAGATCAAACACCTTC
TRBJ2-3 | - | TRBV29-1 | TRBD1 | CSDRQGKTDTQYF | TGCAGCGATCGACAGGGGAAGACAGATACGCAGTATTTT
TRBJ1-6 | few | TRBV15 | - | CATSVGLSRGYNSPLHF | TGTGCCACCAGCGTCGGCTTGTCACGGGGCTATAATTCACCCCTCCACTTT
TRBJ1-6 | - | TRBV3-1/TRBV3-2 | TRBD1 | CASSLLAGQTNSPLHF | TGTGCCAGCAGCCTGCTGGCGGGACAGACAAATTCACCCCTCCACTTT
TRBJ2-1 | - | TRBV7-8 | - | CASSPYYHNNEQFF | TGTGCCAGCAGCCCCTATTACCATAACAATGAGCAGTTCTTC
TRBJ2-3 | - | TRBV3-1/TRBV3-2 | - | CASSLGGSTDTQYF | TGTGCCAGCAGCCTGGGGGGTAGCACAGATACGCAGTATTTT
TRBJ2-3 | - | TRBV5-1 | TRBD2 | CASSIPGLAGGTDTQYF | TGCGCCAGCAGTATACCGGGACTAGCGGGAGGCACAGATACGCAGTATTTT
TRBJ2-2 | - | TRBV7-2 | TRBD2 | CASSPFSSGRAGELFF | TGTGCCAGCAGCCCTTTCTCTAGCGGGAGAGCCGGGGAGCTGTTTTTT
TRBJ1-4 | once | TRBV5-1 | - | CASSLPGVNEKLFF | TGCGCCAGCAGCTTGCCCGGGGTTAATGAAAAACTGTTTTTT
TRBJ2-5 | - | TRBV28 | TRBD1 | CASSFLGQGAETQYF | TGTGCCAGCAGTTTCCTAGGGCAGGGGGCCGAGACCCAGTACTTC